The source of this T cell receptor beta chain is a study of Graves' ophthalmopathy and Graves' hyperthyroidism. About the research overall: The collection of peripheral blood took place at initial diagnosis, before any treatment. Study-level findings and limits: Most thyroid-expanded clonotypes exceeding 0.001 frequency were also found in blood. With approximately 88% sensitivity and roughly 76% specificity, a 13-signature model separated ophthalmopathy from stable hyperthyroidism.

Germline CDR1 and CDR2: SGHTA and FQGNSA. The CDR3 spans 13 residues. The ends were cut back, 6 bases at V and 5 bases at J, with 13 bases in the middle. Notes on this clonotype: The antigen remains unidentified.

Amplified TCR beta CDR3 regions were obtained using RNA transcripts as template. RT-PCR in the first round used HTBI primers; a second-round multiplex PCR followed. TCRdb independently ran MiXCR on the multiplex PCR reads; one entry per CDR3 protein. The profile shows roughly 700,000 distinct CDR3 sequences, roughly 41% of them singletons. The sample comprised peripheral blood. The V and J genes are TRBV7-2 and TRBJ2-5, with no clear D. This TCR derives from an adult man with Graves' ophthalmopathy. The chain's CDR3 is CASRLVSPETQYF. In DNA form, the CDR3 reads TGTGCCAGCAGGCTAGTCAGCCCGGAGACCCAGTACTTC.